This entry lists 21 T cell receptor beta chains sequenced from one sample in a study of T-cell memory formation after mild COVID-19. Each CDR3 protein is one row after TCRdb ran MiXCR on the 5' RACE reads. The table includes around 430,000 distinct CDR3 sequences, roughly 15% detected once. Sequenced input: PBMCs or a T cell subset sorted from them (not recorded which). These receptors all come from a man younger than 35 who had mild COVID-19 (a few samples of this study predate the infection). Cell type and time point are not known.

V gene TRBV3-1 combines with J gene TRBJ1-2; D gene uncertain. V was cut by 4 bases and J by 1 base, with 10 bases left in between. CDR1 is LGHDT, CDR2 YNNKEL, per germline (reference sequence). This CDR3 region has 14 residues. CDR3 sequence reads: CASSPRAVNYGYTF. The CDR3 nucleotides are TGTGCCAGCAGCCCGAGGGCCGTTAACTATGGCTACACCTTC.

The rearrangement uses TRBV7-9 and TRBJ2-1; no clear D gene. The CDR3 sequence is 14 residues long. Trimming took 5 bases from V and 1 from J, leaving 9 bases between them. CDR1 is SEHNR and CDR2 is FQNEAQ in the germline V gene (reference sequence). The chain's CDR3 is CASSPLLSYNEQFF. Here the CDR3 DNA reads TGTGCCAGCAGCCCCCTTCTTTCCTACAATGAGCAGTTCTTC.

This clonotype occurred a few times. The chain has TRBV4-2 and TRBJ2-1; 9 nucleotides agree with TRBD1. Unmatched junction bases numbered 5, after V lost 3 bases and J lost 2 bases. Germline CDR1 reads LGHNA; CDR2 reads YNFKEQ. The CDR3 covers 16 residues. The CDR3 reads CASSQGDRAAYNEQFF. In DNA form, the CDR3 reads TGTGCCAGCAGCCAGGGGGACAGGGCAGCCTACAATGAGCAGTTCTTC.

This rearrangement joins TRBV18 to TRBJ1-2; D may be TRBD1 (5 bases). Germline CDR1 and CDR2: KGHSH and LQKENI. This CDR3 has 13 amino acids. Trimming took 4 bases from V and 4 from J, leaving 10 bases between them. Written as DNA, the CDR3 is TGTGCCAGCTCACTTAGTGGGACCTATGGCTACACCTTC. Amino acid sequence: CASSLSGTYGYTF.

J is TRBJ2-3 and V is TRBV5-1, with D uncertain. The CDR3 consists of 14 residues. Germline V gives CDR1 SGHRS, CDR2 YFSETQ. Trimming left V 7 bases short and J 0 bases short, with 12 bases between. The chain's CDR3 is CASAPGSSTDTQYF. In DNA, the CDR3 is TGCGCCAGCGCCCCGGGCTCTAGCACAGATACGCAGTATTTT.

This clonotype showed up just a few times. The V and J genes are TRBV4-1 and TRBJ2-5, with TRBD1 as a possible D gene (5 bases). The germline V gene encodes CDR1 MGHRA and CDR2 YSYEKL. Trimming took off 1 base at V and 5 bases at J, with 17 bases between the two ends. The CDR3 loop spans 16 amino acids. DNA for the CDR3: TGCGCCAGCAGCCAAGCGGATATAAGGGGTTGGGAGACCCAGTACTTC. Translated: CASSQADIRGWETQYF.

This clonotype was observed a handful of times. The V and J genes are TRBV7-9 and TRBJ1-6, with 7 bases matching TRBD1. This CDR3 contains 18 residues. Trimming took 5 bases from V and 2 from J; bases not matched to a gene: 12. Germline assignment: CDR1 SEHNR and CDR2 FQNEAQ (reference sequence). CDR3 sequence reads: CASSLRQGRNPYNSPLHF. CDR3 bases: TGTGCCAGCAGCCTCAGACAGGGCCGGAACCCCTATAATTCACCCCTCCACTTT.

The chain carries TRBV5-4 and TRBJ1-4, with D tentatively TRBD1 (6 bases). V was shortened by 4 bases and J by 3 bases, with 13 bases between the two germline ends. CDR3 size: 15 residues. Germline V CDR1 and CDR2: SGHNT, YYREEE (reference sequence). The CDR3 protein is CASSDQGRANEKLFF. In DNA form, the CDR3 reads TGTGCCAGCAGCGACCAGGGGAGGGCTAATGAAAAACTGTTTTTT. The full variable domain, its missing parts supplied by reference TRBV5-4 and TRBJ1-4, is ETGVTQSPTHLIKTRGQQVTLRCSSQSGHNTVSWYQQALGQGPQFIFQYYREEENGRGNFPPRFSGLQFPNYSSELNVNALELDDSALYLCASSDQGRANEKLFFGSGTQLSVL.

The chain couples TRBV4-1 to TRBJ2-1, with 8 nucleotides matching TRBD2. The CDR3 length is 15 residues. V was pared by 4 bases and J by 4 bases, with 6 bases of the junction left unmatched. CDR1 and CDR2 (germline): MGHRA, YSYEKL. The CDR3 nucleotides are TGCGCCAGCAGCCGGGCGCGGGGGGTGTACAATGAGCAGTTCTTC. Encoded protein: CASSRARGVYNEQFF.

This clonotype has more than one count but fewer than ten. The chain combines TRBV20-1 with TRBJ2-7; 7 bases fit TRBD1. Germline values: CDR1 DFQATT, CDR2 SNEGSKA (reference sequence). V was clipped by 0 bases and J by 2 bases; unmatched bases: 10. This CDR3 is built from 16 residues. CDR3 DNA: TGCAGTGCTAGAGACGTACAGGGGTATGGGGCCTACGAGCAGTACGTC. Amino acids: CSARDVQGYGAYEQYV.

This clonotype was observed a handful of times. J is TRBJ2-7 and V is TRBV6-2 or TRBV6-3, with 9 bases identical to TRBD2. The germline V gene has CDR1 MNHEY and CDR2 SVGEGT. The CDR3 covers 14 residues. J was trimmed by 6 bases and V by 4 bases; bases with no gene match: 7. CDR3 in DNA: TGTGCCAGCAGTTTCCTACTAGCGGGCTCCGAGCAGTACGTC. Its protein product is CASSFLLAGSEQYV.

This clonotype has more than one count but fewer than ten. This chain uses TRBV7-8 with TRBJ1-2, with TRBD1 matching 9 bases. CDR1 and CDR2 (germline): SGHVS, FQNEAQ. The ends lost 5 bases at V and 4 bases at J; junction bases unmatched: 5. CDR3 length: 14 residues. CDR3 in amino acids: CASSPGQGTYGYTF. The CDR3 DNA follows: TGTGCCAGCAGCCCCGGACAGGGGACCTATGGCTACACCTTC. Full variable domain (remainder filled in from reference TRBV7-8 and TRBJ1-2): GAGVSQSPRYKVAKRGQDVALRCDPISGHVSLFWYQQALGQGPEFLTYFQNEAQLDKSGLPSDRFFAERPEGSVSTLKIQRTQQEDSAVYLCASSPGQGTYGYTFGSGTRLTVV.

This rearrangement joins TRBV7-6 to TRBJ1-1, with a weak D call TRBD1 (5 bases). CDR1 and CDR2 (germline): SGHVS, FNYEAQ. This CDR3 comprises 13 residues. Deletions cut 1 base from V and 11 bases from J, with 14 bases between. The CDR3 reads CASSLVGEVPAFF. The CDR3 region has the DNA TGTGCCAGCAGCTTAGTGGGGGAAGTCCCCGCTTTCTTT.

The CDR3 is CASSFRPDSEQYV. Here the CDR3 DNA reads TGTGCCAGCAGCTTCCGACCCGACTCCGAGCAGTACGTC. The rearrangement uses TRBV7-6 and TRBJ2-7, with D unresolved. With 3 bases removed from V and 6 bases from J, the gap between germline ends came to 12 bases. This CDR3 is 13 amino acids long. Germline loops: CDR1 SGHVS, CDR2 FNYEAQ.

The chain combines TRBV5-1 with TRBJ2-7; D is perhaps TRBD1 or TRBD2 (7 bases each). Germline V gene sequence: CDR1 SGHRS, CDR2 YFSETQ. Deletions cut 8 bases from V and 7 bases from J, with 25 bases between. The CDR3 runs 15 residues. CDR3 protein: CARSIVGGTVREQYF. The CDR3 DNA is TGCGCCAGAAGCATCGTGGGAGGGACAGTGCGGGAGCAGTACTTC.

J is TRBJ2-1 and V is TRBV2, with TRBD2 matching 7 bases. CDR3 length: 15 residues. With 6 bases clipped from V and 3 bases from J, the junction kept 8 bases outside the gene matches. Germline loops: CDR1 SNHLY, CDR2 FYNNEI. The CDR3 loop is CASRSIAGFYNEQFF. The CDR3 DNA sequence: TGTGCCAGCAGATCGATAGCGGGCTTCTACAATGAGCAGTTCTTC.

The gene calls are TRBV6-5 and TRBJ1-6, with 8 bases lining up with TRBD1. The CDR3 sequence is 15 residues long. V shed 4 bases, J shed 7 bases, and the junction held 6 bases outside the gene matches. CDR1 and CDR2 (germline): MNHEY, SVGAGI. CDR3: CASSFARQGNSPLHF. The CDR3 DNA sequence: TGTGCCAGCAGTTTCGCGAGACAGGGGAATTCACCCCTCCACTTT.

V is TRBV7-9 and J is TRBJ2-2; TRBD2 might be the D (5 bases). This CDR3 spans 15 amino acids. V gave up 1 base and J gave up 2 bases, with 8 bases separating them. Germline loops: CDR1 SEHNR, CDR2 FQNEAQ (reference sequence). The CDR3 loop reads CASSLERTNTGELFF. In nucleotides, the CDR3 is TGTGCCAGCAGCTTAGAGAGGACTAACACCGGGGAGCTGTTTTTT.

V is TRBV7-9 and J is TRBJ1-2; perhaps TRBD1 as D (6 bases). Germline loops: CDR1 SEHNR, CDR2 FQNEAQ (reference sequence). The germline V and J ends were trimmed by 8 bases and 2 bases, with 15 bases remaining between them. The CDR3 has 14 residues. As DNA, the CDR3 is TGTGCCAGCTTCTGGTGGACAGAAAACTATGGCTACACCTTC. Protein: CASFWWTENYGYTF.

This chain connects TRBV5-4 to TRBJ2-5, with TRBD2 matching over 8 bases. This CDR3 comprises 18 residues. The V gene's germline CDR1 is SGHNT and CDR2 YYREEE (reference sequence). V gave up 4 bases and J gave up 2 bases; unmatched junction bases: 16. The CDR3 sequence: CASSVATSGGRIQETQYF. CDR3 sequence (DNA): TGTGCCAGCAGCGTCGCCACGAGCGGGGGTAGGATTCAAGAGACCCAGTACTTC.

The rearrangement uses TRBV5-5 and TRBJ2-6; 9 bases agree with TRBD1. With 4 bases clipped from V and 2 bases from J, the junction kept 4 bases outside the gene matches. The CDR3 spans 16 residues. Germline V gives CDR1 SGHKS, CDR2 YYEKEE (reference sequence). Here the CDR3 reads CASSPGTGPGANVLTF. CDR3 sequence (DNA): TGTGCCAGCAGCCCCGGGACAGGGCCTGGGGCCAACGTCCTGACTTTC.